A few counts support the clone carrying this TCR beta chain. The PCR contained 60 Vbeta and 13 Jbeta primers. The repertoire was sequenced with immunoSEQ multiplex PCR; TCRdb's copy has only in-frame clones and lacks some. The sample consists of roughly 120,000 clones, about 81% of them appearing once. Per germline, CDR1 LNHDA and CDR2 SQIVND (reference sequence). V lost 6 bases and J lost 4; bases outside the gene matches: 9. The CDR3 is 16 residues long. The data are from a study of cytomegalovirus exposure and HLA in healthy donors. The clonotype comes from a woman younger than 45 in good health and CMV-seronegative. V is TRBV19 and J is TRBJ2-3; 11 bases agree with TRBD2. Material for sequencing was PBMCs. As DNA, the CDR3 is TGTGCCAGTAGAGGTAGCGGGAGGGCCCGGGCAGATACGCAGTATTTT. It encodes CASRGSGRARADTQYF.